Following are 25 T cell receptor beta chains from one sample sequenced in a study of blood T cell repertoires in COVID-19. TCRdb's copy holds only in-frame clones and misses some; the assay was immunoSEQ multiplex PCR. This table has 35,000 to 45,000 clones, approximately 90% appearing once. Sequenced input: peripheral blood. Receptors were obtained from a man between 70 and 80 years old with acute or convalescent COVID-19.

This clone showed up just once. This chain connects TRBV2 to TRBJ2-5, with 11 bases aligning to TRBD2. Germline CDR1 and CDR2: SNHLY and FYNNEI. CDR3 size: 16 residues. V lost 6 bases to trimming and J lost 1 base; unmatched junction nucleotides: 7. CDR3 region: CASSSTGTSGQETQYF. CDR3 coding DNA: TGTGCCAGCAGCTCGACCGGGACTAGCGGCCAAGAGACCCAGTACTTC. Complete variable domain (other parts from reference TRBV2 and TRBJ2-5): EPEVTQTPSHQVTQMGQEVILRCVPISNHLYFYWYRQILGQKVEFLVSFYNNEISEKSEIFDDQFSVERPDGSNFTLKIRSTKLEDSAMYFCASSSTGTSGQETQYFGPGTRLLVL.

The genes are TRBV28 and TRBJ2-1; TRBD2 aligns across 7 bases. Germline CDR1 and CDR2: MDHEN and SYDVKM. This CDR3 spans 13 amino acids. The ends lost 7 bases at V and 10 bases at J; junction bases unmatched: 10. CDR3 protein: CASKGRERGEQFF. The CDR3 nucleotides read TGTGCCAGCAAGGGGCGGGAGCGCGGGGAGCAGTTCTTC.

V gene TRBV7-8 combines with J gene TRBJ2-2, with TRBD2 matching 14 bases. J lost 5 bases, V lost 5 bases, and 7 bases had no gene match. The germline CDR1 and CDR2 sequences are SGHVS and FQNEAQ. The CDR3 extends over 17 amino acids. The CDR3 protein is CASSLGTSGSRTGELFF. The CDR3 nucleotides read TGTGCCAGCAGCCTTGGGACTAGCGGGAGCCGAACCGGGGAGCTGTTTTTT.

This CDR3 reads CASSSIFPDTQYF. CDR3 nucleotides: TGTGCCAGCAGCTCTATTTTCCCAGATACGCAGTATTTT. The chain recombines TRBV7-2 with TRBJ2-3; unclear D gene. The germline V gene has CDR1 SGHTA and CDR2 FQGNSA. The V gene lost 4 bases and the J gene lost 4 bases, with 9 bases spanning the gap. This CDR3 has 13 residues.

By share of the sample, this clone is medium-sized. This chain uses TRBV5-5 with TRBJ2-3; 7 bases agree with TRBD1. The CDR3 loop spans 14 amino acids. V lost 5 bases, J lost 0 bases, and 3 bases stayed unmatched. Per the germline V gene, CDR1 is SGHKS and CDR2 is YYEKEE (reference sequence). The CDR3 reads CASRPGQSTDTQYF. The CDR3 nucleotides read TGTGCCAGCAGACCGGGACAGAGCACAGATACGCAGTATTTT.

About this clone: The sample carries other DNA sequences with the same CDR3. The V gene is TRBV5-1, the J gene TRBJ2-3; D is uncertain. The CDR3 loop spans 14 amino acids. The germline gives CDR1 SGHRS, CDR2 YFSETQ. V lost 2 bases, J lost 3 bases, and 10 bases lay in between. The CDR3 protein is CASSFGALTDTQYF. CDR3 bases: TGCGCCAGCAGCTTCGGAGCGCTGACAGATACGCAGTATTTT.

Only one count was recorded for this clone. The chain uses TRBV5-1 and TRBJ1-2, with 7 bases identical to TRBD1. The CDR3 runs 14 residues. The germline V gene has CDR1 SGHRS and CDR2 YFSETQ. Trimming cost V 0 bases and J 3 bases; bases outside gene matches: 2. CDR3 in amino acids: CASSLATGDYGYTF. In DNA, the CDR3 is TGCGCCAGCAGCTTGGCTACAGGGGACTATGGCTACACCTTC.

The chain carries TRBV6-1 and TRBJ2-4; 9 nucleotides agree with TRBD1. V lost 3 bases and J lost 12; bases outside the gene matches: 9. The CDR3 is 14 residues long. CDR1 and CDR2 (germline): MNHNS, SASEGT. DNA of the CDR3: TGTGCCAGCAGTGAGGTCCCGGGACAGGGAAATCAGTACTTC. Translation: CASSEVPGQGNQYF.

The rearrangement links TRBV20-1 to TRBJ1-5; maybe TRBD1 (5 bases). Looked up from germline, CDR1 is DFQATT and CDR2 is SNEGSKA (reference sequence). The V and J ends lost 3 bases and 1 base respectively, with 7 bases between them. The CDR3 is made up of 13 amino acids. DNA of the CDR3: TGCAGTGCTAGTGGGGCCAGCAATCAGCCCCAGCATTTT. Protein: CSASGASNQPQHF.

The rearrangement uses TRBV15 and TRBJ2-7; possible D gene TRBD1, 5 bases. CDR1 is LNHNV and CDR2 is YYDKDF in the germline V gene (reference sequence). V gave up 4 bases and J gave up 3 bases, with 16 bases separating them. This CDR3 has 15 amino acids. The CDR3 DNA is TGTGCCACCAGCACCTACTCTGGACACCTCTACGAGCAGTACTTC. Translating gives CATSTYSGHLYEQYF.

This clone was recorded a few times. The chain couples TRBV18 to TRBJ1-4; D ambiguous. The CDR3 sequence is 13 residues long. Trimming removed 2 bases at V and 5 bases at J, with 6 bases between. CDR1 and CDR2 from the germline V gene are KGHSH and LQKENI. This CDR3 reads CASSPNRNEKLFF. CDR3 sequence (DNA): TGTGCCAGCTCACCAAACAGAAATGAAAAACTGTTTTTT.

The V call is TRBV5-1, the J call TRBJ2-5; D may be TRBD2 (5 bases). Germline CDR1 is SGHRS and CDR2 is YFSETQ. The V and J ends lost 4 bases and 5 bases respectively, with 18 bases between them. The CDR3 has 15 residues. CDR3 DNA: TGCGCCAGCAGCGCGGCCCCGGGGTGGGCCGAGACCCAGTACTTC. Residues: CASSAAPGWAETQYF.

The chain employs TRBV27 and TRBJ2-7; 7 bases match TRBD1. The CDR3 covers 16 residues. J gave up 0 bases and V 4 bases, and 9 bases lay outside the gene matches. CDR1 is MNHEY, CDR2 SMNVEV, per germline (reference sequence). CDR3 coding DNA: TGTGCCAGCAGTTCGCCGACAGGGAGAAGCTCCTACGAGCAGTACTTC. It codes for CASSSPTGRSSYEQYF.

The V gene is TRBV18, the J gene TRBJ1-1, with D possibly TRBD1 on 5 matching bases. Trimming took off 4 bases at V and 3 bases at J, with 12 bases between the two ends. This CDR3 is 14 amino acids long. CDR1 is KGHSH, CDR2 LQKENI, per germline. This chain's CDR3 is CASSLLGVDTEAFF. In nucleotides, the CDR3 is TGTGCCAGCTCACTATTAGGGGTTGACACTGAAGCTTTCTTT.

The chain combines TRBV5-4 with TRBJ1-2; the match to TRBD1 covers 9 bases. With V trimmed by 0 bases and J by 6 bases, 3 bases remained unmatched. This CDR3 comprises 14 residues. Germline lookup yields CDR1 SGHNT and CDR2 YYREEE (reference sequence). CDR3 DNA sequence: TGTGCCAGCAGCTTGGGTAACAGGGGGCATGGCTACACCTTC. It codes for CASSLGNRGHGYTF.

The chain's CDR3 is CASSFAGGYTF. The CDR3 nucleotides are TGTGCCAGCAGCTTCGCTGGCGGCTACACCTTC. The chain uses TRBV7-2 and TRBJ1-2; D gene ambiguous. Germline CDR1 is SGHTA and CDR2 is FQGNSA. V lost 3 bases to trimming and J lost 8 bases, with 7 bases between them. CDR3 length: 11 residues.

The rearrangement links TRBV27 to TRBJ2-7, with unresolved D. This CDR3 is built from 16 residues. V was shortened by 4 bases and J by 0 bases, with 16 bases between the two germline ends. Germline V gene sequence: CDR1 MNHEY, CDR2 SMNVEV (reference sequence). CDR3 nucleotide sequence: TGTGCCAGCAGTTCGCGCAGCGATAGGAGCTCCTACGAGCAGTACTTC. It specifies CASSSRSDRSSYEQYF.

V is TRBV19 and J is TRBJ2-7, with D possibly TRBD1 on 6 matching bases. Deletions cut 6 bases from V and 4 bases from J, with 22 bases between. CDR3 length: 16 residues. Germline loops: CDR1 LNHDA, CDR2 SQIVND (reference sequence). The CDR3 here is CASSLTTGTREYEQYF. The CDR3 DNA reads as TGTGCCAGTAGCTTAACGACAGGAACCCGAGAATACGAGCAGTACTTC.

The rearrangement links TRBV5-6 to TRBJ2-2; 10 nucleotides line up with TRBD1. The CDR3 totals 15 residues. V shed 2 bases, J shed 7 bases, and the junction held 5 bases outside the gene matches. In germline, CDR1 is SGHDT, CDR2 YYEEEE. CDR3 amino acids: CASSFDRGRNGELFF. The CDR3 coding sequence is TGTGCCAGCAGCTTCGACAGGGGGCGAAACGGGGAGCTGTTTTTT.

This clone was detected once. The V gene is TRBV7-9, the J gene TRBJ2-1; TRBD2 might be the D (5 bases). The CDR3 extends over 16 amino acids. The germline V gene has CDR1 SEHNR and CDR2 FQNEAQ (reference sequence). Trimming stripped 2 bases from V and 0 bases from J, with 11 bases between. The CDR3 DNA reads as TGTGCCAGCAGCTTAAGTCTAGCCAGCTCCTACAATGAGCAGTTCTTC. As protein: CASSLSLASSYNEQFF.

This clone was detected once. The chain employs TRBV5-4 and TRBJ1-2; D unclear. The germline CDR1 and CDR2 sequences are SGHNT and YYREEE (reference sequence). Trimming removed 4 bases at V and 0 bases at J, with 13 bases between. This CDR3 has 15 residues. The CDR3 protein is CASSPPGSANYGYTF. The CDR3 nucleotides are TGTGCCAGCAGCCCCCCTGGCAGTGCTAACTATGGCTACACCTTC.

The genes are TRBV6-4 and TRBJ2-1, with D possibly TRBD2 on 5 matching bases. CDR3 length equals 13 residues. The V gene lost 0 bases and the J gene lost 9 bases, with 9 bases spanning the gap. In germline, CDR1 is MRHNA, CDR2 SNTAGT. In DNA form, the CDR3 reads TGTGCCAGCAGTGACTCGAGGGCTGGTGAGCAGTTCTTC. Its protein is CASSDSRAGEQFF.

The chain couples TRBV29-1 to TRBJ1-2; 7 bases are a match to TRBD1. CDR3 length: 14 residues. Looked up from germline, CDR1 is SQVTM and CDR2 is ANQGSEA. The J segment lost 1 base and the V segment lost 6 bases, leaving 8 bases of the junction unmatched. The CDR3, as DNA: TGCAGCGTCAACCGGGACAGCGTTAACTATGGCTACACCTTC. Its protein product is CSVNRDSVNYGYTF.

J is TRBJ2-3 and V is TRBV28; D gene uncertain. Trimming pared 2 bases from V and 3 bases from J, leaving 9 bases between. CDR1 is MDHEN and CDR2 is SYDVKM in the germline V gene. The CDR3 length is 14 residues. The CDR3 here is CASSLSGRTDTQYF. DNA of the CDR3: TGTGCCAGCAGTTTAAGTGGCAGAACAGATACGCAGTATTTT.

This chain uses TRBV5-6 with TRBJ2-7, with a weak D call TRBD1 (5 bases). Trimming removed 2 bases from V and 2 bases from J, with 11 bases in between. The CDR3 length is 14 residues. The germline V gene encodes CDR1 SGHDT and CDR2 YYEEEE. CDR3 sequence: CASSLGGAPYEQYF. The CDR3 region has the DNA TGTGCCAGCAGCTTAGGTGGGGCCCCCTACGAGCAGTACTTC.